This T cell receptor beta chain was captured in a study of cytomegalovirus exposure and HLA in healthy donors (dated by TCRdb to about 2017). Notes on the research overall: According to a later analysis, the 120 or so validation repertoires were produced on the same platform as the 666 repertoires of the first cohort. In addition to the first cohort of 650 to 800 subjects, a separate validation cohort of over 90 different subjects was used. The study aimed to test whether signatures of past pathogen exposure could be identified by cataloging public T cell receptors. To predict cytomegalovirus infection status, the study combined high-throughput TCR immunosequencing, statistical association of individual TCRs with disease status, and machine learning. Results and caveats for the whole study, not just this receptor: The classifier was reported to diagnose cytomegalovirus status with high specificity and sensitivity in both the original and validation cohorts. In vitro tests confirmed that a few of the cytomegalovirus-associated TCR beta chains recognize cytomegalovirus antigens. According to the authors, the approach could potentially be generalized to other disease states and immunological phenotypes. A later analysis lacked HLA typing for the validation cohort, so it scored co-occurrence in that cohort across all 130 or so repertoires. While some public TCRs were present in many individuals, most TCR sequences turned up only very rarely across donors. In a later analysis, TCRs clustered in the first cohort were found to also tend to co-occur in the 110 or so validation repertoires, with around 94% of cluster scores above 0. The study gave a list of 150 to 200 TCR beta chains associated with cytomegalovirus.

V loses 6 bases of germline sequence and J loses 4 bases, and the interval between the two ends is 18 bases. The CDR3 sequence holds 15 residues, the cysteine and phenylalanine included. Only the CDR3 DNA is retained, 45 bases long and in frame from the first base. Taken from the germline V gene, the CDR1 and CDR2 loops are SGHTA and FQGNSA. The donors were included in the validation cohort of roughly 130 subjects, a group kept apart from the roughly 700-subject first cohort. On this clone: The target of this receptor is not known. Base qualities were left out, and no much larger clone turns up one base away.

To prepare the library, the immunoSEQ multiplex PCR assay was applied. In the original analysis: To diagnose cytomegalovirus status from the catalog of TCR beta chain sequences, a statistical classification framework was built. What TCRdb holds here is the immuneACCESS table cut down to in-frame rearrangements. Part of the clones is not present; checked against another copy, under half of the missing clones reflect an unresolved V gene, and the others are unexplained. That table supplies the V and J calls and clone size; D and trimming were determined from the DNA. Here the sample has under 100,000 clones; approximately 96% occur a single time. The top ten constitute roughly 0.78% of the sample.

Here the chain combines TRBV7-2 and TRBJ1-1, with no confident D gene call. The sequencing sample was made of PBMCs. This sequence was found in a man between 18 and 29 years old in good health and CMV-seronegative. The sequenced DNA is TGTGCCAGCAGTTACACCACAAGAGGGTCCACTGAAGCTTTCTTT. This yields the protein CASSYTTRGSTEAFF.